What follows is one T cell receptor beta chain and its context. Sorting of unstimulated PBMCs yielded separate CD3+CD4+ and CD3+CD8+ fractions. This entry belongs to a study of T cell clones after liver transplantation. Study summary: TCRbeta sequencing after a pre-transplant mixed lymphocyte reaction identified graft-donor-reactive clones, later tracked in post-transplant blood. Apart from a few HCV-positive recipients, transplants were for non-autoimmune, non-viral reasons.

CDR1 and CDR2 (germline): SGHRS, YFSETQ. The length of the CDR3 is 13 residues. Sequencing was performed with immunoSEQ multiplex PCR; in TCRdb, only in-frame clones are kept and a portion is missing. The sample consists of 12,000 to 15,000 clones, 82% of them appearing once. The rearrangement links TRBV5-1 to TRBJ2-5; D is undetermined. The J call may be mistaken, given a closer DNA end match to TRBJ2-7. Sequencing was performed on CD8+ T cells from blood, taken around 4 years after liver transplant. The receptor comes from a human patient who received a liver transplant. These T cells may partly come from the graft donor. The CDR3 region has the DNA TGCGCCAGCAGCTTGGAGGGTTCCTACGAGCAGTACTTC. Amino acid sequence: CASSLEGSYEQYF.